The rows below give T cell receptor beta chains drawn from one sample of a study of T cell responses to AZD1222 COVID-19 vaccine. Generated by immunoSEQ multiplex PCR, the TCRdb table keeps only in-frame clones and is missing some. Of around 120,000 clones listed, just over 85% are singletons. Here the sequenced sample was peripheral blood, taken on day 0 of MenACWY control vaccination. These receptors all come from an adult in good health. The conserved cysteine and the conserved F or W are not part of the CDR3 here.

cdr3_aa,j_call,v_call
ASTLQWAEAF,TRBJ1-1,TRBV2
ASSLARSSYEQY,TRBJ2-7,TRBV5-1
ASSFPGNQPQH,TRBJ1-5,TRBV12-3/TRBV12-4
AWGGQGYEQY,TRBJ2-7,TRBV30
ASSPWGQGKGANVLT,TRBJ2-6,TRBV5-5
ASSLAGGSYGYT,TRBJ1-2,TRBV5-1
ASSRLPQGATGNTIY,TRBJ1-3,TRBV18
ASSLAQNTEAF,TRBJ1-1,TRBV12-3/TRBV12-4
ASSHRPHPNEQF,TRBJ2-1,TRBV7-9
ASSEGRTSGNTIY,TRBJ1-3,TRBV2
ASSVSGGRGSPLH,TRBJ1-6,TRBV9
ASSGPKGWSNQPQH,TRBJ1-5,TRBV6-1
ASSHQPGQGLVEQY,TRBJ2-7,TRBV4-1
ASSFVGYDEQF,TRBJ2-1,TRBV5-1
AWKTGTGSVEY,TRBJ2-7,TRBV30
ASSIRGRLSYEQY,TRBJ2-7,TRBV19
ASMAQDGPKSSYEQY,TRBJ2-7,TRBV7-6
ASSLGLGGNQPQH,TRBJ1-5,TRBV5-4
ASSVEGQESDTQY,TRBJ2-3,TRBV9
ASRGLTQGASEAF,TRBJ1-1,TRBV10-3
ASSYPRSGFNTGELF,TRBJ2-2,TRBV6-2/TRBV6-3
ASSLVVSHRGVNTEAF,TRBJ1-1,TRBV11-2
ASSPRGTDTQY,TRBJ2-3,TRBV9
ASSLLETQY,TRBJ2-5,TRBV7-2
ASSLARQPQH,TRBJ1-5,TRBV7-9
SASARTGSYEQY,TRBJ2-7,TRBV20-1
ASSLPGTGGEKLF,TRBJ1-4,TRBV28
ASSLEGRHSGNTIY,TRBJ1-3,TRBV5-4
ASSQDGSGNTIY,TRBJ1-3,TRBV4-2
ASSPTTGWNQPQH,TRBJ1-5,TRBV3-1/TRBV3-2
ASSRSRSGANVLT,TRBJ2-6,TRBV2
AISEIGPGSPLH,TRBJ1-6,TRBV10-3
ASSESGGLPYEQY,TRBJ2-7,TRBV25-1
ASRRGTTEAF,TRBJ1-1,TRBV7-9
ATSEAGGLNQPQH,TRBJ1-5,TRBV24-1
ASSHMSRDSNIQY,TRBJ2-4,TRBV7-3
ASSAPGISSYEQY,TRBJ2-7,TRBV5-1
ASSRTRNTGELF,TRBJ2-2,TRBV28
ASSVGDRDYGEQF,TRBJ2-1,TRBV9